This is a list of T cell receptor beta chains from one sample in a study of blood T cell repertoires in COVID-19. Measured with immunoSEQ multiplex PCR; TCRdb has only the in-frame clones, and not every one. Found here are under 200,000 clones, around 77% of them singletons; the top ten hold 6.5%. Material: peripheral blood. Receptor source: an older man with active or convalescent COVID-19. Each CDR3 is given without its conserved first and last residue. Some rows have no size entry. The others give once, few or many, or a class for an expanded clone.

v_call: TRBV5-5
clone_size: .
cdr3_aa: ASSFAQRAVNTGELF

v_call: TRBV29-1
clone_size: .
cdr3_aa: SAPQGVYGYT

v_call: TRBV5-5
clone_size: .
cdr3_aa: ASSLVQAVTEAF

v_call: TRBV9
clone_size: .
cdr3_aa: ASSVDGGVMNTEAF

v_call: TRBV2
clone_size: .
cdr3_aa: ASTSQGARTEAF

v_call: TRBV27
clone_size: once
cdr3_aa: ASSPNSGNTIY

v_call: TRBV18
clone_size: .
cdr3_aa: ASSPGSGRTDEQY

v_call: TRBV6-5
clone_size: .
cdr3_aa: ASSQRGQINQPQH

v_call: TRBV15
clone_size: .
cdr3_aa: ATSRERPSSYNEQF

v_call: TRBV7-9
clone_size: .
cdr3_aa: ASSLGRTSGDTDTQY

v_call: TRBV11-2
clone_size: .
cdr3_aa: ASSPRTGVISRQY

v_call: TRBV6-5
clone_size: .
cdr3_aa: ASRRLAGGTDTQY

v_call: TRBV11-2
clone_size: .
cdr3_aa: ASSLEGGYHEQY

v_call: TRBV24-1
clone_size: few
cdr3_aa: ATSDCWQGNSPLH

v_call: TRBV7-2
clone_size: .
cdr3_aa: ASSLRASGLSTDTQY

v_call: TRBV12-2
clone_size: .
cdr3_aa: ASRLALIPYTIY

v_call: TRBV9
clone_size: .
cdr3_aa: ASSVSAAPRNSPLH

v_call: TRBV16
clone_size: .
cdr3_aa: ASRHTGENQPQH

v_call: TRBV6-5
clone_size: .
cdr3_aa: ASSYVARGPYEQY

v_call: TRBV6-5
clone_size: .
cdr3_aa: ASSRGGTEREQY

v_call: TRBV7-2
clone_size: once
cdr3_aa: ASSLGLAGSTGELF

v_call: TRBV7-9
clone_size: few
cdr3_aa: ASSSGLAFVYEQY

v_call: TRBV5-6
clone_size: once
cdr3_aa: ASSQMGRGEKAETQY

v_call: TRBV9
clone_size: few
cdr3_aa: ASSVAFSAAEAF

v_call: TRBV18
clone_size: .
cdr3_aa: ASSPPGVTDNQPQH

v_call: TRBV4-2
clone_size: .
cdr3_aa: ASSQDFPGQVGTNEKLF

v_call: TRBV2
clone_size: .
cdr3_aa: ASGPQGNTDTQY

v_call: TRBV6-5
clone_size: .
cdr3_aa: ASSRGGHSYNEQF

v_call: TRBV23-1
clone_size: .
cdr3_aa: ASSQSWGLEAF

v_call: TRBV5-4
clone_size: .
cdr3_aa: ASSPSSEIETSFSTDTQY

v_call: TRBV5-4
clone_size: few
cdr3_aa: ASSLDYRGQDEQY

v_call: TRBV6-2/TRBV6-3
clone_size: .
cdr3_aa: ASSEAGFDQPQH

v_call: TRBV6-5
clone_size: .
cdr3_aa: ASSYGDRGNSPLH

v_call: TRBV27
clone_size: .
cdr3_aa: ASSSGTGGAGPGNTIY

v_call: TRBV6-1
clone_size: once
cdr3_aa: ASSDTGASGAGELF

v_call: TRBV19
clone_size: .
cdr3_aa: ASSIGLAKNTGELF

v_call: TRBV20-1
clone_size: .
cdr3_aa: SASGSRGSEQY

v_call: TRBV28
clone_size: .
cdr3_aa: AATRQGAIGYT

v_call: TRBV5-5
clone_size: .
cdr3_aa: ASSWIPSGGAAGELF

v_call: TRBV19
clone_size: .
cdr3_aa: ASGQLGQPQH

v_call: TRBV5-1
clone_size: .
cdr3_aa: ASSSQTGPVEQF

v_call: TRBV6-1
clone_size: .
cdr3_aa: ASSESRSGYGYT

v_call: TRBV5-1
clone_size: .
cdr3_aa: ASSQGTGKDYGYT

v_call: TRBV25-1
clone_size: .
cdr3_aa: ASSEYFGGESTEAF

v_call: TRBV3-1/TRBV3-2
clone_size: .
cdr3_aa: ASSHGTGGRGESYT

v_call: TRBV5-5
clone_size: .
cdr3_aa: ASSLLEGYT

v_call: TRBV13
clone_size: .
cdr3_aa: ASSLGQGAASPYNEQF

v_call: TRBV2
clone_size: .
cdr3_aa: ASTDIAGAGGELF

v_call: TRBV4-2
clone_size: .
cdr3_aa: ASSQDRDGDNYGYT

v_call: TRBV10-1
clone_size: .
cdr3_aa: ASSESGRSPDTQY

v_call: TRBV6-5
clone_size: once
cdr3_aa: ASSPTGSGGYT

v_call: TRBV27
clone_size: few
cdr3_aa: ASSLRGGGTEAF

v_call: TRBV5-4
clone_size: .
cdr3_aa: ASSDGQVYNEKLF

v_call: TRBV29-1
clone_size: .
cdr3_aa: SVRGQGSGELF

v_call: TRBV19
clone_size: .
cdr3_aa: ASSDRAFGYT